The 3 T cell receptor beta chains in this list originate from one sample, sequenced in a study of stem cell transplantation in POMP-related autoinflammatory disease (TCRdb year 2021). Library generation was performed with the immunoSEQ multiplex PCR assay. TCRdb limited this immuneACCESS table to in-frame rearrangements with V and J called. A share of clones is missing; checked studies link under half to unresolved V genes, and the rest is unexplained. The sample table records roughly 8,900 clones; 88% of these occur just once. The ten largest clonotypes hold 13% of the sample. Per the publication, the time point label means: after hematopoietic stem cell transplant. Sequenced here: CD8+ T cells from PBMCs, sampled after stem cell transplantation. The origin of the receptors is a human patient with POMP-related autoinflammation and immune dysregulation (PRAID). Some T cells present after a transplant may be cells of the graft donor.

The chain links TRBV27 to TRBJ2-7; 8 bases agree with TRBD2. In germline, CDR1 is MNHEY, CDR2 SMNVEV (reference sequence). The CDR3 length is 15 residues. V gave up 0 bases and J gave up 1 base; unmatched junction bases: 2. CDR3 nucleotides: TGTGCCAGCAGTTTATCCGGGAGGGGATCCTACGAGCAGTACTTC. Translating it yields CASSLSGRGSYEQYF.

V is TRBV5-4 and J is TRBJ2-2; TRBD2 aligns across 7 bases. V shed 3 bases and J 4 bases; nucleotides not matched to a gene: 12. Germline V gene sequence: CDR1 SGHNT, CDR2 YYREEE (reference sequence). There are 17 residues in the CDR3. CDR3 protein: CASSYGSGGVGTGELFF. Here the CDR3 DNA reads TGTGCCAGCAGCTATGGATCGGGAGGAGTTGGCACCGGGGAGCTGTTTTTT.

The chain employs TRBV13 and TRBJ2-1; 8 positions agree with TRBD2. This CDR3 is 15 amino acids long. Germline trimming cut 7 bases from V and 4 bases from J; bases unmatched to any gene: 9. The V gene's germline CDR1 is PRHDT and CDR2 FYEKMQ (reference sequence). CDR3 region: CASTQESGSYNEQFF. The DNA for the CDR3 is TGTGCCAGCACCCAGGAGAGCGGGAGTTACAATGAGCAGTTCTTC.